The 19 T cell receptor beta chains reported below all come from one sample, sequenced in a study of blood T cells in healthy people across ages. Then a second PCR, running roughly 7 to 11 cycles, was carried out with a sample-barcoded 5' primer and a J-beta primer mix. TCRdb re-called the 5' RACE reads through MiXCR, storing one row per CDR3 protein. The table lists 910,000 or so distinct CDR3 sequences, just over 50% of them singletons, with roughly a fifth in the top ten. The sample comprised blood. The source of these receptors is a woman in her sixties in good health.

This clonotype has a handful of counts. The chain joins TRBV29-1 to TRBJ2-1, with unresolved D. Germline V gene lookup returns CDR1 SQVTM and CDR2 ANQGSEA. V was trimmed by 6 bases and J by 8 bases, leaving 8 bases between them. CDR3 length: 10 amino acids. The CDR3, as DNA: TGCAGCGTATCGAACTATGAGCAGTTCTTC. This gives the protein CSVSNYEQFF.

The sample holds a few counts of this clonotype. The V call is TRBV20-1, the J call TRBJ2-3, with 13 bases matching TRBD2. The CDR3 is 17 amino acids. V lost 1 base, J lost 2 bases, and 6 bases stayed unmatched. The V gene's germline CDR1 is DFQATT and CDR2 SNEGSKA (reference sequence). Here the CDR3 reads CSARGTSGRGLTDTQYF. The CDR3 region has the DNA TGCAGTGCTAGAGGCACTAGCGGGAGGGGCCTCACAGATACGCAGTATTTT.

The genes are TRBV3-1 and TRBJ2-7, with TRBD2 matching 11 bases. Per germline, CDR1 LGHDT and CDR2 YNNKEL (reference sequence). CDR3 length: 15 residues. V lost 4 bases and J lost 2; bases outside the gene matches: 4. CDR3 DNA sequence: TGTGCCAGCAGCCCTACTAGCGGGAGAACCTACGAGCAGTACTTC. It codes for CASSPTSGRTYEQYF.

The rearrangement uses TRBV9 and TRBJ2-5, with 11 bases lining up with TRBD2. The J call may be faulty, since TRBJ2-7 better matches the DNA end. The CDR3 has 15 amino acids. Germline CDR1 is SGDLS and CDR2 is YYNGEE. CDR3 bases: TGTGCCAGCAGCGTACTAGCGGGAGGTATGTACGAGCAGTACTTC. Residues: CASSVLAGGMYEQYF.

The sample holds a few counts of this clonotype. The CDR3 here is CASSLTSAYEQYF. For the CDR3, the DNA is TGTGCCAGCAGCCTTACTAGCGCCTACGAGCAGTACTTC. The chain recombines TRBV25-1 with TRBJ2-7, with 7 bases fitting TRBD2. Trimming removed 6 bases from V and 2 bases from J; junction bases left unmatched: 4. Germline CDR1 reads MGHDK; CDR2 reads SYGVNS. The CDR3 has 13 residues.

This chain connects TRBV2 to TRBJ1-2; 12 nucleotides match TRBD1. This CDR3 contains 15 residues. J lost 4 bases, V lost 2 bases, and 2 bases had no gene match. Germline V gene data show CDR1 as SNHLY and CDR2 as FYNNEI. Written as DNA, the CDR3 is TGTGCCAGCAGTGAACGGGACAGGGGGCTCTATGGCTACACCTTC. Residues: CASSERDRGLYGYTF.

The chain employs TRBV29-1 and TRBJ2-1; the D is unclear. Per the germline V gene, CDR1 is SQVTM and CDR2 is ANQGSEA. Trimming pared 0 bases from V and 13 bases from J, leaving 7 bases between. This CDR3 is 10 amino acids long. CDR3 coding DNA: TGCAGCGTTGAAGACAGCAAACAGTTCTTC. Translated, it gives CSVEDSKQFF.

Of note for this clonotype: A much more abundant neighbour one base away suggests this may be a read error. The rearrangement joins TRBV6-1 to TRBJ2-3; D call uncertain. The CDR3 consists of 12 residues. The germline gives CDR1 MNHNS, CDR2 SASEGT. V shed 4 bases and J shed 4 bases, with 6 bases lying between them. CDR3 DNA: TGTGCCAGCAGTGGGGTATCAGATACGCAGTATTTT. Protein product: CASSGVSDTQYF.

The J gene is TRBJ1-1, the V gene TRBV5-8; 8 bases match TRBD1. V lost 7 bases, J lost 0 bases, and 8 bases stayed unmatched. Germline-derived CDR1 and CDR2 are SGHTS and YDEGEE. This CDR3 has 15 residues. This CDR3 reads CASDTGGHVNTEAFF. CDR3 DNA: TGTGCCAGCGATACAGGGGGTCATGTGAACACTGAAGCTTTCTTT.

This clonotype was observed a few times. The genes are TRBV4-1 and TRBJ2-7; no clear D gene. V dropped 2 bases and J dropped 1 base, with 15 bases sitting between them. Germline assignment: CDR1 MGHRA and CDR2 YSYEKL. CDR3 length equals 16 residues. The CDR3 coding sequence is TGCGCCAGCAGCCAATTTTCCCAAGAGGTGTCCTACGAGCAGTACTTC. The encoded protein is CASSQFSQEVSYEQYF.

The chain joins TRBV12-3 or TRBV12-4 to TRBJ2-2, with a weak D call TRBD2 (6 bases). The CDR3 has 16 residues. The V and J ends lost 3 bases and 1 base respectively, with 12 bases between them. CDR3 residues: CASSFIRSGNTGELFF. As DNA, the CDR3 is TGTGCCAGCAGTTTTATACGTAGCGGGAACACCGGGGAGCTGTTTTTT.

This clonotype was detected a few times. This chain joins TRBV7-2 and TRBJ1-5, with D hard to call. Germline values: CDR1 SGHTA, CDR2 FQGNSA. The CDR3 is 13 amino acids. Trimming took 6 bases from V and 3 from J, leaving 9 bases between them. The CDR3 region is CASSPRVNQPQHF. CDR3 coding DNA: TGTGCCAGCAGTCCTAGGGTCAATCAGCCCCAGCATTTT.

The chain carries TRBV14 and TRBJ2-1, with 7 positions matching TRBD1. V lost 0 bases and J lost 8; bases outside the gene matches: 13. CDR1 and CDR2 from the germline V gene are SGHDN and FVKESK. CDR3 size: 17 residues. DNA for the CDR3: TGTGCCAGCAGCCAAGATCCAACAGGGGACGGGCACTATGAGCAGTTCTTC. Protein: CASSQDPTGDGHYEQFF.

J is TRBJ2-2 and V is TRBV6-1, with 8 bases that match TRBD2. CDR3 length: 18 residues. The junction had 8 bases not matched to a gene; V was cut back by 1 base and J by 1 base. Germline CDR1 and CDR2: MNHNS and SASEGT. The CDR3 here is CASSEELAGTQNTGELFF. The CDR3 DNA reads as TGTGCCAGCAGTGAAGAGTTAGCGGGAACTCAGAACACCGGGGAGCTGTTTTTT.

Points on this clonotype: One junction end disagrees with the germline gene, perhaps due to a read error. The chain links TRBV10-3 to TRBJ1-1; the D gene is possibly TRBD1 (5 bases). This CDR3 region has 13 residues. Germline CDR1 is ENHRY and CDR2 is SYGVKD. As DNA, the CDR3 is TGTGCCATCAGGCCGGACCGGGGCGCTGAGGCTTTCTTT. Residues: CAIRPDRGAEAFF.

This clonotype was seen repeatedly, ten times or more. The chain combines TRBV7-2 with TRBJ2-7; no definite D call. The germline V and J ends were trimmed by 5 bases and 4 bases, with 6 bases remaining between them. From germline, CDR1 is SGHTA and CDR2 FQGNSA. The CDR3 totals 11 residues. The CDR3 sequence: CASSEQYEQYF. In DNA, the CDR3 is TGTGCCAGCAGCGAACAATACGAGCAGTACTTC.

Here the CDR3 DNA reads TGTGCCAGCAGTTCCCGGGTTCAGCCCTACGAGCAGTACTTC. It is translated as CASSSRVQPYEQYF. The chain joins TRBV6-1 to TRBJ2-7; D gene unclear. The germline V gene has CDR1 MNHNS and CDR2 SASEGT. This CDR3 has 14 amino acids. V gave up 5 bases and J gave up 2 bases, with 13 bases separating them.

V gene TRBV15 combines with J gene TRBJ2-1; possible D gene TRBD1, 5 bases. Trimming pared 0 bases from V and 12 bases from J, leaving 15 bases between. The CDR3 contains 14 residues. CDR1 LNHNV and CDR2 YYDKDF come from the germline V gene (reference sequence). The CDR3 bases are TGTGCCACCAGCAGAGATAGGGTTCAGGGTTGGCAGTTCTTC. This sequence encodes CATSRDRVQGWQFF.

The CDR3 reads CAWSSLADNEQYF. DNA of the CDR3: TGTGCCTGGAGCTCACTAGCGGACAATGAGCAGTACTTC. The chain links TRBV30 to TRBJ2-1, with 8 bases identical to TRBD2. Near its end, the DNA agrees better with TRBJ2-7, so the J call may be wrong. Germline CDR1 GTSNPN, CDR2 SVGIG (reference sequence). This CDR3 has 13 residues.